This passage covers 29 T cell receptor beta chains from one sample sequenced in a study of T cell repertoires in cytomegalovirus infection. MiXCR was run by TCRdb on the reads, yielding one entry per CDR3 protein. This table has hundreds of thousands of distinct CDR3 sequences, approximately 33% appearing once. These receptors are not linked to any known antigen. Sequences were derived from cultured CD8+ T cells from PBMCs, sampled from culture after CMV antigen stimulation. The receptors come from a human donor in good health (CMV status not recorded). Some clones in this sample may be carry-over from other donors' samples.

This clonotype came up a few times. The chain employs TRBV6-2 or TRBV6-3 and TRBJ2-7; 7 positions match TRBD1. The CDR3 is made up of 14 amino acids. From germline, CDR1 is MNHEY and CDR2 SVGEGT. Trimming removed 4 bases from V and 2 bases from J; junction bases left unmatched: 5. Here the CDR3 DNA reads TGTGCCAGCAGTTCAGACAGGGTCCCCTACGAGCAGTACGTC. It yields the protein CASSSDRVPYEQYV.

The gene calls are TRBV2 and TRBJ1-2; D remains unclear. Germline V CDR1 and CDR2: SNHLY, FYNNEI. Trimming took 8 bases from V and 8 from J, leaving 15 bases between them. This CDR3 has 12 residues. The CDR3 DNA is TGTGCCAGCGGAGGAGGGAGTCTGGGCTACACCTTC. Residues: CASGGGSLGYTF.

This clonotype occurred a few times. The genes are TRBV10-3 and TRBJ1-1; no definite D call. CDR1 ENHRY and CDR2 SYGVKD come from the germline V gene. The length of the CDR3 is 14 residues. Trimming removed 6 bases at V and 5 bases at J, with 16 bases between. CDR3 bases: TGTGCCATCAGCCTGGAACAAAGTTTAACTGAAGCTTTCTTT. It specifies CAISLEQSLTEAFF.

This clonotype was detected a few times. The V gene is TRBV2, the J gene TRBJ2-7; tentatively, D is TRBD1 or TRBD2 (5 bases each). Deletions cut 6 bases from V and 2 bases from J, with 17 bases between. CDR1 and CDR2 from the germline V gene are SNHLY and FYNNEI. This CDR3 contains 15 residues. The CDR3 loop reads CASSPLSGGAYEQYV. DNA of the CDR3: TGTGCCAGCAGCCCTTTATCTGGGGGTGCCTACGAGCAGTACGTC.

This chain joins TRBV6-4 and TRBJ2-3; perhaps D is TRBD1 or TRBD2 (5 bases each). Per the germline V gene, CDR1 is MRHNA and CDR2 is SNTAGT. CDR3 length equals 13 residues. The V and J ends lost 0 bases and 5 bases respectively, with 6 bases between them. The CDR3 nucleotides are TGTGCCAGCAGTGACTCGGGGGAAGATACGCAGTATTTT. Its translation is CASSDSGEDTQYF.

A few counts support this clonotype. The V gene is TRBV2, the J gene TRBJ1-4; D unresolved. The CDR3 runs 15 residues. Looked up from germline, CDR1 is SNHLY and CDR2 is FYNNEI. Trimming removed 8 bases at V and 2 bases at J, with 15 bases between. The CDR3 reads CASFSRGDTNEKLFF. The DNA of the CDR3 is TGTGCCAGCTTCTCCCGGGGAGATACTAATGAAAAACTGTTTTTT. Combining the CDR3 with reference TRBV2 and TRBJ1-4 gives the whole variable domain EPEVTQTPSHQVTQMGQEVILRCVPISNHLYFYWYRQILGQKVEFLVSFYNNEISEKSEIFDDQFSVERPDGSNFTLKIRSTKLEDSAMYFCASFSRGDTNEKLFFGSGTQLSVL.

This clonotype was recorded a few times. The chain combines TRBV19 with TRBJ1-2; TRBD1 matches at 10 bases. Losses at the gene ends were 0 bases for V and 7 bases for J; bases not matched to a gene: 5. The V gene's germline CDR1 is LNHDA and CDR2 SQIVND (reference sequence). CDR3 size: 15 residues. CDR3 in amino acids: CASSIDGTGEFGYTF. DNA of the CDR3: TGTGCCAGTAGTATAGATGGGACAGGGGAATTTGGCTACACCTTC.

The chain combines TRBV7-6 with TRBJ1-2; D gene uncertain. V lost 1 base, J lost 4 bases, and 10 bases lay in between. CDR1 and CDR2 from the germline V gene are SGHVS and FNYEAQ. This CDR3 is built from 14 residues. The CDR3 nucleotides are TGTGCCAGCAGCTTAGTCGAGGAACCCTATGGCTACACCTTC. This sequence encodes CASSLVEEPYGYTF.

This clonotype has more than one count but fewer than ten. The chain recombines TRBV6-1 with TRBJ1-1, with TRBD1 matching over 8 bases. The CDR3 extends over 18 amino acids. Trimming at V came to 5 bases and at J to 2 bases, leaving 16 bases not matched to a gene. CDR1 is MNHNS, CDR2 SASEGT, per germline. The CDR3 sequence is CASSHGYFRGRLNTEAFF. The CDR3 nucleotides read TGTGCCAGCAGTCACGGCTACTTCAGGGGGCGGTTAAACACTGAAGCTTTCTTT.

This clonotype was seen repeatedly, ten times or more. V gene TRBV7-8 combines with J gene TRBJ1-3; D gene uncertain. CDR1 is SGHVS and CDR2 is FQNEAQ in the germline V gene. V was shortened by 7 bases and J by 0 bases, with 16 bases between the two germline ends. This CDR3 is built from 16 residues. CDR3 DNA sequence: TGTGCCAGCACCGAGTCGGCCGCCTTCTCTGGAAACACCATATATTTT. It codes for CASTESAAFSGNTIYF.

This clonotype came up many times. Here the CDR3 DNA reads TGTGCCAGCAGTTACGGAGATACGCAGTATTTT. It encodes CASSYGDTQYF. The V and J genes are TRBV6-6 and TRBJ2-3; unclear D gene. V was clipped by 2 bases and J by 5 bases, with 2 bases between them. CDR1 and CDR2 (germline): MNHNY, SVGAGI (reference sequence). There are 11 residues in the CDR3.

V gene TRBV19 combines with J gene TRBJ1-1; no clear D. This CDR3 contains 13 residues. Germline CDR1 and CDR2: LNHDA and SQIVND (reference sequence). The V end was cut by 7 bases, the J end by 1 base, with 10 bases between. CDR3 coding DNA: TGTGCCAGTATCTCCGGGGAGAACACTGAAGCTTTCTTT. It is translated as CASISGENTEAFF.

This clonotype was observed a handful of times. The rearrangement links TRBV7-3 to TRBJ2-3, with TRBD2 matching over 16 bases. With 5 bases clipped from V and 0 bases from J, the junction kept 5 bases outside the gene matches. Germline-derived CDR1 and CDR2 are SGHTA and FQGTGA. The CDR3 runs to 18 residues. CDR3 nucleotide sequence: TGTGCCAGCAGCATTGGGACTAGCGGGGGGGTTAGCACAGATACGCAGTATTTT. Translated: CASSIGTSGGVSTDTQYF.

CDR3 in amino acids: CASSFSGGDAEAFF. In nucleotides, the CDR3 is TGTGCCAGCAGTTTTTCGGGAGGTGACGCTGAAGCTTTCTTT. This sequence joins TRBV27 and TRBJ1-1; D ambiguous. Trimming stripped 3 bases from V and 6 bases from J, with 14 bases between. This CDR3 is built from 14 residues. Germline CDR1 reads MNHEY; CDR2 reads SMNVEV (reference sequence).

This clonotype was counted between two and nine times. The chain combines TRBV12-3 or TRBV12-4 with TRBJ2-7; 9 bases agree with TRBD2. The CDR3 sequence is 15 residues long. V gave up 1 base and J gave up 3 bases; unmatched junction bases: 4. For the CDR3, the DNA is TGTGCCAGCAGTTTAGTAGCGGGGGCACACTACGAGCAGTACTTC. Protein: CASSLVAGAHYEQYF.

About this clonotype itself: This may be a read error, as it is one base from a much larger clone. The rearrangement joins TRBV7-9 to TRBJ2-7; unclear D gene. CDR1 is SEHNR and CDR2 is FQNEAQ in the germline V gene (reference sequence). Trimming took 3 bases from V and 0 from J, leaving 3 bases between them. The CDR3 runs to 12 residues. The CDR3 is CASSFSSYEQYV. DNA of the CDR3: TGTGCCAGCAGCTTCAGCTCCTACGAGCAGTACGTC.

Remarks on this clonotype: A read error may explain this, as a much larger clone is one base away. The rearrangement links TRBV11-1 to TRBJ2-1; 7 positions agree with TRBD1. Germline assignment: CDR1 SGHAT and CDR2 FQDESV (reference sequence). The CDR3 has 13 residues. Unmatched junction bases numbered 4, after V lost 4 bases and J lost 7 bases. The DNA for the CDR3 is TGTGCCAGCAGCTCGGGACAGTCAAATGAGCAGTTCTTC. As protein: CASSSGQSNEQFF.

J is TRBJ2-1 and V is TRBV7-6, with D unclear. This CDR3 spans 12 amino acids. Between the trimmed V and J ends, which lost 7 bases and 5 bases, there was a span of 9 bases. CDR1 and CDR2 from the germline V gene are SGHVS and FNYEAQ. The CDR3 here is CASIGQDNEQFF. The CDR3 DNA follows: TGTGCCAGCATTGGGCAGGACAATGAGCAGTTCTTC.

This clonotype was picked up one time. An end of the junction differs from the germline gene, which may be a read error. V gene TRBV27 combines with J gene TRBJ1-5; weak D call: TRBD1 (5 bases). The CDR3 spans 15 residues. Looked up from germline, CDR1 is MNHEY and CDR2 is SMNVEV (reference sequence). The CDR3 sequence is CASSYRRDSNQPQQF. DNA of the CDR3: TGTGCCAGCAGTTACAGGAGAGATAGCAATCAGCCCCAGCAATTT.

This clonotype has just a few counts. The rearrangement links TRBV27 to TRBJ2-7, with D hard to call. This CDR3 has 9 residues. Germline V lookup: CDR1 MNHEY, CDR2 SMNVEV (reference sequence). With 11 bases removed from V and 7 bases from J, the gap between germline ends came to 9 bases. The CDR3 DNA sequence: TGTGCCCCCCGGATTGAGCAGTACGTC. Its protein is CAPRIEQYV.

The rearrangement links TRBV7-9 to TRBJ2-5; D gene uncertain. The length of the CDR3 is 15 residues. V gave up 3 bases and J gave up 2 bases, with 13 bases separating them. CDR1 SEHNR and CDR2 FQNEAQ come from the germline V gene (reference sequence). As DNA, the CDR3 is TGTGCCAGCAGCTTTCGGCCACTTGCTCAAGAGACCCAGTACTTC. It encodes CASSFRPLAQETQYF.

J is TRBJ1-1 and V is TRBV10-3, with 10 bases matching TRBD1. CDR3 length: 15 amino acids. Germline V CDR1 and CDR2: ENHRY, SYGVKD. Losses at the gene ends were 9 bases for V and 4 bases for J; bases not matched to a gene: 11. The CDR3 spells CAIDTGTGDFTEAFF. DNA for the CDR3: TGTGCCATTGATACCGGGACAGGGGACTTCACTGAAGCTTTCTTT.

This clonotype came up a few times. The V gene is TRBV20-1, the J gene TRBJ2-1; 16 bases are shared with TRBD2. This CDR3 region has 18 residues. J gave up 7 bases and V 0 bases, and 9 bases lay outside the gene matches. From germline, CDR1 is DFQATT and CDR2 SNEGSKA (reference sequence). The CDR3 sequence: CSARDWGLAGGLQNEQFF. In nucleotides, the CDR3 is TGCAGTGCTAGAGATTGGGGACTAGCGGGGGGGCTGCAAAATGAGCAGTTCTTC.

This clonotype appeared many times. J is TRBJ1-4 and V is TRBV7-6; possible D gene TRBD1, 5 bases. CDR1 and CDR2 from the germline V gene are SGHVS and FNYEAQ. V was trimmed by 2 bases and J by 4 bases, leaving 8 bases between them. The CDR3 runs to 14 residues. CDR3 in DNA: TGTGCCAGCAGCTTAACAGGTCTTAATGAAAAACTGTTTTTT. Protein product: CASSLTGLNEKLFF.

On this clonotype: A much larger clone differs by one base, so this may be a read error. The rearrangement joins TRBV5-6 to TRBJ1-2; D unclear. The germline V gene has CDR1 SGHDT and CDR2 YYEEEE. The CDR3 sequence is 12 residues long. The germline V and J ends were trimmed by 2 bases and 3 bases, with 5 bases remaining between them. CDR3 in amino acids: CASSFQDYGYTF. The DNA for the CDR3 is TGTGCCAGCAGCTTCCAGGACTATGGCTACACCTTC.

CDR3 loop: CASSLVLAVQETQYF. The CDR3 nucleotides read TGTGCCAGCAGCTTAGTTCTAGCGGTACAAGAGACCCAGTACTTC. V gene TRBV7-8 combines with J gene TRBJ2-5; 7 nucleotides match TRBD2. The length of the CDR3 is 15 residues. The germline gives CDR1 SGHVS, CDR2 FQNEAQ. V gave up 1 base and J gave up 2 bases; unmatched junction bases: 4.

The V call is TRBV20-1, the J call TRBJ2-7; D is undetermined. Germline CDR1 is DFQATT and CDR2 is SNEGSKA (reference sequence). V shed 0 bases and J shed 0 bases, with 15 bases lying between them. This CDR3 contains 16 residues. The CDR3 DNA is TGCAGTGCTAGAGATCTCTCTTTGGGTATCTCCTACGAGCAGTACTTC. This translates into CSARDLSLGISYEQYF.

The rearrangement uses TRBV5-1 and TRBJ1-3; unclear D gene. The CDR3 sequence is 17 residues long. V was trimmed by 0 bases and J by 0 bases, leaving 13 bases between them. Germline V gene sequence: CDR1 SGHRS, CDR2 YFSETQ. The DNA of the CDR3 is TGCGCCAGCAGCTTGGATCGAGAGCGGTACTCTGGAAACACCATATATTTT. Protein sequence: CASSLDRERYSGNTIYF.

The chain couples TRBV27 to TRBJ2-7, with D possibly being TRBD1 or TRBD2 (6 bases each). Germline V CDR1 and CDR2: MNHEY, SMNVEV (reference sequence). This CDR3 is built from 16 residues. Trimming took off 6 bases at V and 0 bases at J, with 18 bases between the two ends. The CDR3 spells CASSRRGDISSYEQYV. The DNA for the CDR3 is TGTGCCAGCAGCCGTCGCGGGGACATTAGCTCCTACGAGCAGTACGTC.